This record covers a single TCR beta chain. Its target is unknown. Via template switching, UMIs carrying a 6-nucleotide sample barcode were introduced. Following a re-call of the 5' RACE reads, TCRdb has one entry per CDR3 protein and lacks DNA. This repertoire includes approximately 330,000 distinct CDR3 sequences. This record belongs to a study of monozygotic twins with inflammatory bowel disease. Germline V lookup: CDR1 SGHTA, CDR2 FQGNSA. This CDR3 spans 14 amino acids. Donors each contributed one blood sample measuring under 3 ml. Whole blood served as the source of total RNA, and no T cell sorting took place. Study results and caveats: Using the inverse Simpson index, IBD patients had lower TCRbeta diversity than healthy co-twins.

The clonotype was recovered from a human donor with ulcerative colitis or Crohn's disease, or a healthy co-twin of an affected twin (not recorded which). The chain is built from TRBV7-2 and TRBJ1-2; TCRdb reports TRBD1, a call that lacks DNA to check it against. Material: blood. This CDR3 is CASSPPGQYYGYTF. The full variable domain, with the rest looked up from reference TRBV7-2 and TRBJ1-2, is GAGVSQSPSNKVTEKGKDVELRCDPISGHTALYWYRQSLGQGLEFLIYFQGNSAPDKSGLPSDRFSAERTGGSVSTLTIQRTQQEDSAVYLCASSPPGQYYGYTFGSGTRLTVV.